This record covers a single TCR beta chain. The authors' processing: Nucleated cell counts were estimated from reference gene primer amplification. Data came from immunoSEQ multiplex PCR; TCRdb stores just in-frame clones and leaves some out. The DNA gave D and trimming, while V, J and clone size come from that table. The sample has tens of thousands of clones, roughly 91% seen once. This sample stems from a study of blood T cell repertoires in COVID-19. Germline CDR1 and CDR2: MNHEY and SVGEGT. V lost 0 bases and J 2 bases, leaving 10 bases between the germline ends. The CDR3 contains 15 residues. The sequenced sample was peripheral blood. The V and J genes are TRBV6-2 or TRBV6-3 and TRBJ2-5; D is unresolved. The TCR was taken from a woman older than 75 with active or convalescent COVID-19. CDR3 residues: CASSYSTQTQETQYF. The CDR3 region has the DNA TGTGCCAGCAGTTACTCGACACAAACACAAGAGACCCAGTACTTC.